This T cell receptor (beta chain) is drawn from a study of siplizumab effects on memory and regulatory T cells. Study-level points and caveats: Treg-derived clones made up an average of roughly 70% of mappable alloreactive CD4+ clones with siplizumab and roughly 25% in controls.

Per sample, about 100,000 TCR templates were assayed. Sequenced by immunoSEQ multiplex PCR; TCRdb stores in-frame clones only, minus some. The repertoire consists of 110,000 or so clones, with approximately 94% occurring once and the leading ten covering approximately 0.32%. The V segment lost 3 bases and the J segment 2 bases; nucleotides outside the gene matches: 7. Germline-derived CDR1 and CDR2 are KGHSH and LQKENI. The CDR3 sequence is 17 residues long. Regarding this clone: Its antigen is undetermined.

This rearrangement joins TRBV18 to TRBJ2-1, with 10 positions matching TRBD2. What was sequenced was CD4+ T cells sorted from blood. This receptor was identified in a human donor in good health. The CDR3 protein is CASSPVLAGGAYNEQFF. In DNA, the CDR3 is TGTGCCAGCTCACCGGTGTTAGCGGGAGGTGCCTACAATGAGCAGTTCTTC.